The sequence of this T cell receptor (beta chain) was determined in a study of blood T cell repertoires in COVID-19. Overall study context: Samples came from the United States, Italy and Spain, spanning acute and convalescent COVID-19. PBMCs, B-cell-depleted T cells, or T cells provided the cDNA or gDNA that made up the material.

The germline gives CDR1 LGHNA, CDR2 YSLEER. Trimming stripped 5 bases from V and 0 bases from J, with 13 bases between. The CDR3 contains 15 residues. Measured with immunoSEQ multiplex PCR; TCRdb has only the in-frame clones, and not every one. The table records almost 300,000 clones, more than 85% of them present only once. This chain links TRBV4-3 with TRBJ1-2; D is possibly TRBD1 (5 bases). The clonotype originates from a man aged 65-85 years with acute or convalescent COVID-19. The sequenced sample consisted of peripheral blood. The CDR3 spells CASSTGADANYGYTF. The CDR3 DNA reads TGCGCCAGCAGCACTGGGGCAGATGCTAACTATGGCTACACCTTC.